The clone carrying this T cell receptor (beta chain) was observed once. The sample is drawn from a study of blood T cell repertoires in COVID-19. Method: immunoSEQ multiplex PCR; TCRdb's copy keeps in-frame clones and lacks some. The top ten hold roughly 4% of the sample, which has 400,000 to 550,000 clones, more than 85% seen once. Per germline, CDR1 KGHDR and CDR2 SFDVKD. Unmatched junction bases numbered 3, after V lost 8 bases and J lost 6 bases. This CDR3 has 13 residues. This chain connects TRBV24-1 to TRBJ2-3; TRBD1 aligns across 11 bases. Sequenced input: peripheral blood. The TCR originated in a woman in her 30s with acute or convalescent COVID-19. CDR3 sequence: CATKGQGGDTQYF. The CDR3 coding sequence is TGTGCCACCAAGGGACAGGGGGGGGATACGCAGTATTTT.